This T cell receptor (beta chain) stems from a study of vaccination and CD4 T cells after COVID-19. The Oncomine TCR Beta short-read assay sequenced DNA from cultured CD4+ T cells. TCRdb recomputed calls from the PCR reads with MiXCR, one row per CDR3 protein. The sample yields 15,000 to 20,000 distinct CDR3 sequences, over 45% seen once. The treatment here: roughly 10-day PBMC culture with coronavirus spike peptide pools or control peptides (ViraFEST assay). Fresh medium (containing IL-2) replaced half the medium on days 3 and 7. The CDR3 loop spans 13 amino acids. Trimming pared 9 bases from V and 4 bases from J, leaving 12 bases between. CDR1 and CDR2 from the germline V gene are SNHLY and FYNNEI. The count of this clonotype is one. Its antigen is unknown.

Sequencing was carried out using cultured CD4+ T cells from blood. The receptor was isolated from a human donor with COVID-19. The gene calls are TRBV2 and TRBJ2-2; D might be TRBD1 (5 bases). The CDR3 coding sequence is TGTGCCAGTATGCAGGGCGGCACCGGGGAGCTGTTTTTT. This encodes CASMQGGTGELFF.